Listed below are T cell receptor beta chains from one sample, sequenced in a study of blood T cell repertoires in COVID-19. TCRdb keeps only in-frame clones here, not all; method: immunoSEQ multiplex PCR. The table lists fewer than 90,000 clones, about 85% of them singletons. Input material: peripheral blood. The receptors shown here come from a male donor with acute or convalescent COVID-19. Both conserved end residues are part of each CDR3. Fields, in order: clone size, D gene, J gene, V gene, CDR3 protein, CDR3 DNA. A D gene is named only where the DNA matches it firmly. Not every row has a clone size; where given, it reads once, few, many or a size class.

clone size: -; D gene: -; J gene: TRBJ2-2; V gene: TRBV6-5; CDR3 protein: CASRNQGGGGELFF; CDR3 DNA: TGTGCCAGCAGGAACCAGGGGGGTGGCGGGGAGCTGTTTTTT
clone size: -; D gene: -; J gene: TRBJ2-5; V gene: TRBV5-1; CDR3 protein: CASSQGGRGETQYF; CDR3 DNA: TGCGCCAGCAGCCAAGGGGGCCGGGGGGAGACCCAGTACTTC
clone size: -; D gene: TRBD2; J gene: TRBJ2-3; V gene: TRBV5-8; CDR3 protein: CASSFTSGGPGDTQYF; CDR3 DNA: TGTGCCAGCAGCTTTACGAGCGGGGGCCCCGGAGATACGCAGTATTTT
clone size: -; D gene: TRBD2; J gene: TRBJ2-7; V gene: TRBV4-1; CDR3 protein: CASSGKRGAHRDEQYF; CDR3 DNA: TGCGCCAGCTCGGGCAAGCGGGGTGCCCATCGGGACGAGCAGTACTTC
clone size: -; D gene: -; J gene: TRBJ2-5; V gene: TRBV5-4; CDR3 protein: CASSLAKGVGETQYF; CDR3 DNA: TGTGCCAGCAGCTTGGCCAAGGGGGTAGGGGAGACCCAGTACTTC
clone size: -; D gene: -; J gene: TRBJ2-7; V gene: TRBV2; CDR3 protein: CASSESRFYEQYF; CDR3 DNA: TGTGCCAGCAGTGAATCACGGTTCTACGAGCAGTACTTC
clone size: -; D gene: -; J gene: TRBJ2-5; V gene: TRBV5-1; CDR3 protein: CASSSEPAEETQYF; CDR3 DNA: TGCGCCAGCAGCTCTGAACCTGCAGAAGAGACCCAGTACTTC
clone size: -; D gene: -; J gene: TRBJ2-1; V gene: TRBV5-4; CDR3 protein: CASSRGLSSSYNEQFF; CDR3 DNA: TGTGCCAGCAGCCGAGGACTATCGAGCTCCTACAATGAGCAGTTCTTC
clone size: once; D gene: TRBD1; J gene: TRBJ1-4; V gene: TRBV6-6; CDR3 protein: CASSSWTGNEKLFF; CDR3 DNA: TGTGCCAGCAGCAGCTGGACAGGGAATGAAAAACTGTTTTTT
clone size: -; D gene: TRBD1; J gene: TRBJ2-2; V gene: TRBV18; CDR3 protein: CASSPPDRVTGELFF; CDR3 DNA: TGTGCCAGCTCACCACCGGACAGGGTCACCGGGGAGCTGTTTTTT
clone size: -; D gene: -; J gene: TRBJ1-5; V gene: TRBV19; CDR3 protein: CASRPGGNQPQHF; CDR3 DNA: TGTGCCAGTAGACCGGGTGGCAATCAGCCCCAGCATTTT
clone size: -; D gene: -; J gene: TRBJ1-6; V gene: TRBV6-5; CDR3 protein: CASRPPTGDNSPLHF; CDR3 DNA: TGTGCCAGCAGGCCACCGACAGGAGATAATTCACCCCTCCACTTT
clone size: -; D gene: -; J gene: TRBJ1-5; V gene: TRBV20-1; CDR3 protein: CSASRGNQPQHF; CDR3 DNA: TGCAGTGCTAGTAGGGGGAATCAGCCCCAGCATTTT
clone size: few; D gene: -; J gene: TRBJ1-2; V gene: TRBV7-6; CDR3 protein: CASSLSTIRGYGYTF; CDR3 DNA: TGTGCCAGCAGCCTTAGCACTATACGGGGATATGGCTACACCTTC
clone size: -; D gene: -; J gene: TRBJ2-7; V gene: TRBV7-2; CDR3 protein: CASSLGTYSYEQYF; CDR3 DNA: TGTGCCAGCAGCTTGGGGACTTACTCCTACGAGCAGTACTTC
clone size: -; D gene: TRBD2; J gene: TRBJ2-2; V gene: TRBV19; CDR3 protein: CASRSGGAKAGELFF; CDR3 DNA: TGTGCCAGTAGGTCCGGGGGGGCCAAGGCCGGGGAGCTGTTTTTT
clone size: -; D gene: -; J gene: TRBJ2-7; V gene: TRBV5-6; CDR3 protein: CASSLRQGITYEQYF; CDR3 DNA: TGTGCCAGCAGCTTGCGGCAGGGCATCACCTACGAGCAGTACTTC
clone size: -; D gene: -; J gene: TRBJ1-1; V gene: TRBV18; CDR3 protein: CASSLQVDTEAFF; CDR3 DNA: TGTGCCAGCTCACTCCAGGTTGACACTGAAGCTTTCTTT
clone size: -; D gene: -; J gene: TRBJ1-2; V gene: TRBV5-1; CDR3 protein: CASSPGTEIWGIGYTF; CDR3 DNA: TGCGCCAGCAGCCCCGGGACTGAAATTTGGGGTATAGGCTACACCTTC
clone size: -; D gene: -; J gene: TRBJ1-1; V gene: TRBV19; CDR3 protein: CASSINHRVLNTEAFF; CDR3 DNA: TGTGCCAGTAGTATAAATCACAGGGTCTTGAACACTGAAGCTTTCTTT
clone size: -; D gene: -; J gene: TRBJ2-6; V gene: TRBV7-8; CDR3 protein: CASSPRHPTGANVLTF; CDR3 DNA: TGTGCCAGCAGCCCCCGACATCCCACTGGGGCCAACGTCCTGACTTTC
clone size: few; D gene: TRBD1; J gene: TRBJ1-3; V gene: TRBV3-1/TRBV3-2; CDR3 protein: CASSHLQGTNTIYF; CDR3 DNA: TGTGCCAGCAGCCATTTACAGGGGACAAACACCATATATTTT
clone size: -; D gene: TRBD1; J gene: TRBJ2-2; V gene: TRBV15; CDR3 protein: CATSFGQGIAGELFF; CDR3 DNA: TGTGCCACCAGCTTTGGACAGGGGATAGCCGGGGAGCTGTTTTTT
clone size: -; D gene: -; J gene: TRBJ2-2; V gene: TRBV6-2/TRBV6-3; CDR3 protein: CASSRHRQNTGELFF; CDR3 DNA: TGTGCCAGCAGTAGACATCGACAGAACACCGGGGAGCTGTTTTTT
clone size: -; D gene: TRBD1; J gene: TRBJ2-1; V gene: TRBV5-4; CDR3 protein: CASSPPTGFDEQFF; CDR3 DNA: TGTGCCAGCAGCCCCCCGACAGGGTTCGATGAGCAGTTCTTC
clone size: -; D gene: -; J gene: TRBJ1-1; V gene: TRBV19; CDR3 protein: CASSIDRDGRNTEAFF; CDR3 DNA: TGTGCCAGTAGTATAGATCGGGATGGCAGAAACACTGAAGCTTTCTTT
clone size: -; D gene: -; J gene: TRBJ1-2; V gene: TRBV7-8; CDR3 protein: CASRGGGNGGYTF; CDR3 DNA: TGTGCCAGCAGGGGTGGGGGGAACGGTGGCTACACCTTC
clone size: -; D gene: -; J gene: TRBJ1-1; V gene: TRBV5-1; CDR3 protein: CASSLAGVGGPNTEAFF; CDR3 DNA: TGCGCCAGCAGCTTGGCCGGGGTCGGGGGGCCGAACACTGAAGCTTTCTTT
clone size: -; D gene: TRBD2; J gene: TRBJ2-2; V gene: TRBV9; CDR3 protein: CASGKGLAGDPNTGELFF; CDR3 DNA: TGTGCCAGCGGAAAAGGACTAGCGGGGGACCCGAACACCGGGGAGCTGTTTTTT
clone size: -; D gene: -; J gene: TRBJ1-5; V gene: TRBV30; CDR3 protein: CAWSGGTNSNQPQHF; CDR3 DNA: TGTGCCTGGAGTGGGGGGACAAATAGCAATCAGCCCCAGCATTTT
clone size: -; D gene: -; J gene: TRBJ2-5; V gene: TRBV10-3; CDR3 protein: CATRGPQETQYF; CDR3 DNA: TGTGCCACCAGGGGCCCCCAAGAGACCCAGTACTTC
clone size: -; D gene: TRBD1; J gene: TRBJ2-7; V gene: TRBV19; CDR3 protein: CASSIGGTGGEQYF; CDR3 DNA: TGTGCCAGTAGTATTGGTGGGACAGGGGGCGAGCAGTACTTC
clone size: -; D gene: -; J gene: TRBJ1-1; V gene: TRBV2; CDR3 protein: CASSQGGVNTEAFF; CDR3 DNA: TGTGCCAGCAGCCAAGGGGGTGTGAACACTGAAGCTTTCTTT
clone size: -; D gene: TRBD1; J gene: TRBJ2-1; V gene: TRBV6-5; CDR3 protein: CASWTGGSEQFF; CDR3 DNA: TGTGCCAGCTGGACAGGGGGCTCTGAGCAGTTCTTC
clone size: -; D gene: TRBD1; J gene: TRBJ2-5; V gene: TRBV7-9; CDR3 protein: CASSYPGTGQYF; CDR3 DNA: TGTGCCAGCAGCTACCCCGGGACAGGGCAGTACTTC
clone size: -; D gene: -; J gene: TRBJ1-3; V gene: TRBV19; CDR3 protein: CASSIVPGPGGNTIYF; CDR3 DNA: TGTGCCAGTAGTATAGTACCCGGCCCGGGAGGAAACACCATATATTTT
clone size: -; D gene: -; J gene: TRBJ2-3; V gene: TRBV18; CDR3 protein: CASSPFQGRADTQYF; CDR3 DNA: TGTGCCAGCTCACCATTCCAGGGGCGCGCAGATACGCAGTATTTT
clone size: -; D gene: TRBD1; J gene: TRBJ2-5; V gene: TRBV27; CDR3 protein: CASSLSLGTGLETQYF; CDR3 DNA: TGTGCCAGCAGTTTATCGTTGGGGACAGGGTTGGAGACCCAGTACTTC
clone size: -; D gene: -; J gene: TRBJ1-1; V gene: TRBV5-8; CDR3 protein: CASTLSAGKAFF; CDR3 DNA: TGTGCCAGCACCCTATCCGCAGGAAAAGCTTTCTTT
clone size: few; D gene: -; J gene: TRBJ2-5; V gene: TRBV5-1; CDR3 protein: CASSLGTEETQYF; CDR3 DNA: TGCGCCAGCAGCTTGGGGACAGAAGAGACCCAGTACTTC
clone size: once; D gene: TRBD1; J gene: TRBJ1-2; V gene: TRBV19; CDR3 protein: CASSYRTGQYSYGYTF; CDR3 DNA: TGTGCCAGTAGTTACCGGACAGGGCAGTATTCATATGGCTACACCTTC
clone size: -; D gene: TRBD1; J gene: TRBJ1-1; V gene: TRBV10-3; CDR3 protein: CAITGQALGVNTEAFF; CDR3 DNA: TGTGCCATCACGGGACAGGCGCTGGGGGTGAACACTGAAGCTTTCTTT
clone size: -; D gene: -; J gene: TRBJ2-7; V gene: TRBV7-2; CDR3 protein: CASSLVGGNYEQYF; CDR3 DNA: TGTGCCAGCAGCTTAGTTGGGGGGAACTACGAGCAGTACTTC
clone size: -; D gene: TRBD2; J gene: TRBJ2-5; V gene: TRBV7-2; CDR3 protein: CASSRGGRATQETQYF; CDR3 DNA: TGTGCCAGCAGCCGGGGGGGTCGGGCGACTCAAGAGACCCAGTACTTC
clone size: -; D gene: TRBD1; J gene: TRBJ2-5; V gene: TRBV7-2; CDR3 protein: CASSLRTGKETQYF; CDR3 DNA: TGTGCCAGCAGCTTACGGACAGGGAAAGAGACCCAGTACTTC
clone size: -; D gene: -; J gene: TRBJ2-7; V gene: TRBV11-2; CDR3 protein: CASSSLFGSSYEQYF; CDR3 DNA: TGTGCCAGCAGCTCCCTGTTCGGTAGCTCCTACGAGCAGTACTTC